Following are 19 T cell receptor beta chains from one sample sequenced in a study of OX40 agonist ivuxolimab in advanced cancers. Sequencing was performed with immunoSEQ multiplex PCR; in TCRdb, only in-frame clones are kept and a portion is missing. The sample includes 85,000 to 100,000 clones, approximately 85% of them seen just once. The material was CD4+ or CD8+ T cells sorted from blood, obtained in a trial of the OX40 agonist ivuxolimab. These receptors all stem from an adult with an advanced solid tumor such as melanoma, head and neck, liver or kidney cancer.

V usage is TRBV4-1 and J usage is TRBJ2-5; D unresolved. The CDR3 length is 15 residues. V was trimmed by 3 bases and J by 5 bases, leaving 16 bases between them. Germline lookup yields CDR1 MGHRA and CDR2 YSYEKL. CDR3 bases: TGCGCCAGCAGCCAGACGACCCTCAAAGGGGAGACCCAGTACTTC. As protein: CASSQTTLKGETQYF.

The chain recombines TRBV18 with TRBJ2-1; tentative D call: TRBD2 (5 bases). Trimming removed 6 bases from V and 0 bases from J, with 15 bases in between. Germline V gene lookup returns CDR1 KGHSH and CDR2 LQKENI. This CDR3 has 16 amino acids. In DNA, the CDR3 is TGTGCCAGCTCGCTTAACTTCGGGGACTCCTACAATGAGCAGTTCTTC. Residues: CASSLNFGDSYNEQFF.

The chain couples TRBV27 to TRBJ2-5; a possible D gene is TRBD2 (6 bases). The DNA end is more similar to TRBJ2-7, so the J call may be wrong. The CDR3 runs 15 residues. CDR1 MNHEY and CDR2 SMNVEV come from the germline V gene (reference sequence). CDR3 amino acids: CASSEGGIRSYEQYF. The DNA of the CDR3 is TGTGCCAGCAGTGAGGGCGGGATTCGGTCCTACGAGCAGTACTTC.

J is TRBJ2-2 and V is TRBV5-1; perhaps TRBD2 as D (6 bases). V dropped 2 bases and J dropped 1 base, with 9 bases sitting between them. CDR3 length equals 15 residues. Looked up from germline, CDR1 is SGHRS and CDR2 is YFSETQ. For the CDR3, the DNA is TGCGCCAGCAGCTTCTCAGCGGGGAACACCGGGGAGCTGTTTTTT. The encoded protein is CASSFSAGNTGELFF. The variable domain in full, completed from reference TRBV5-1 and TRBJ2-2, reads KAGVTQTPRYLIKTRGQQVTLSCSPISGHRSVSWYQQTPGQGLQFLFEYFSETQRNKGNFPGRFSGRQFSNSRSEMNVSTLELGDSALYLCASSFSAGNTGELFFGEGSRLTVL.

This rearrangement joins TRBV5-1 to TRBJ2-2; 9 nucleotides line up with TRBD1. This CDR3 has 15 amino acids. CDR1 and CDR2 (germline): SGHRS, YFSETQ. V shed 4 bases and J 3 bases; nucleotides not matched to a gene: 4. CDR3 sequence: CASSDRTGDTGELFF. In nucleotides, the CDR3 is TGCGCCAGCAGCGATCGGACAGGGGACACCGGGGAGCTGTTTTTT.

The genes are TRBV28 and TRBJ2-5, with D unclear. V was trimmed by 3 bases and J by 2 bases, leaving 13 bases between them. The CDR3 runs to 15 residues. Germline assignment: CDR1 MDHEN and CDR2 SYDVKM. The CDR3 DNA sequence: TGTGCCAGCAGTTTGGCGGATGAACTACAAGAGACCCAGTACTTC. This codes for CASSLADELQETQYF.

The chain recombines TRBV11-3 with TRBJ2-5; possible D gene TRBD2, 5 bases. The CDR3 totals 14 residues. Germline loops: CDR1 SGHNT, CDR2 YENEEA. Trimming stripped 2 bases from V and 5 bases from J, with 12 bases between. The CDR3 reads CASSLSGLGETQYF. DNA for the CDR3: TGTGCCAGCAGCTTATCCGGACTTGGGGAGACCCAGTACTTC. The full variable domain, with the rest looked up from reference TRBV11-3 and TRBJ2-5, is EAGVVQSPRYKIIEKKQPVAFWCNPISGHNTLYWYLQNLGQGPELLIRYENEEAVDDSQLPKDRFSAERLKGVDSTLKIQPAELGDSAVYLCASSLSGLGETQYFGPGTRLLVL.

The V gene is TRBV23-1, the J gene TRBJ2-2; TRBD1 matches at 7 bases. TRBV23-1 is annotated as an ORF whose role is uncertain. V lost 8 bases to trimming and J lost 0 bases; unmatched junction nucleotides: 9. The CDR3 is made up of 16 amino acids. The CDR3 DNA reads TGCGCCAGCCAAACCAACAGGGGAGCGAACACCGGGGAGCTGTTTTTT. It encodes CASQTNRGANTGELFF.

The chain has TRBV19 and TRBJ2-7, with TRBD2 matching over 7 bases. Germline loops: CDR1 LNHDA, CDR2 SQIVND (reference sequence). J was trimmed by 4 bases and V by 1 base; bases with no gene match: 4. This CDR3 comprises 14 residues. The CDR3 spells CASSIGGGGYEQYF. The CDR3 bases are TGTGCCAGTAGTATAGGCGGGGGTGGTTACGAGCAGTACTTC.

This chain links TRBV4-3 with TRBJ1-2; possibly TRBD1 for D (6 bases). This CDR3 contains 13 residues. The V end was cut by 4 bases, the J end by 7 bases, with 13 bases between. Germline V gene sequence: CDR1 LGHNA, CDR2 YSLEER. CDR3 DNA: TGCGCCAGCAGCCGAGGCGGGGGCTTTGGCTACACCTTC. Translation gives CASSRGGGFGYTF.

The chain is built from TRBV4-2 and TRBJ2-1, with D perhaps matching TRBD1 (5 bases). The V gene's germline CDR1 is LGHNA and CDR2 YNFKEQ. The CDR3 covers 13 residues. The germline V and J ends were trimmed by 5 bases and 12 bases, with 17 bases remaining between them. The CDR3, as DNA: TGTGCCAGCAGCAGAAGTGGGCCTCAGGGGCAGTTCTTC. Protein sequence: CASSRSGPQGQFF.

The V and J genes are TRBV7-9 and TRBJ1-5; no definite D call. The V gene's germline CDR1 is SEHNR and CDR2 FQNEAQ (reference sequence). CDR3 length equals 16 residues. V dropped 3 bases and J dropped 4 bases, with 16 bases sitting between them. The CDR3 here is CASSFGGLRNNQPQHF. The CDR3 DNA reads as TGTGCCAGCAGCTTTGGAGGGCTTCGTAATAATCAGCCCCAGCATTTT.

This clone was seen once. The chain combines TRBV5-1 with TRBJ1-3, with D hard to call. Germline CDR1 and CDR2: SGHRS and YFSETQ. The V end was cut by 0 bases, the J end by 0 bases, with 13 bases between. This CDR3 is 17 amino acids long. This CDR3 is CASSLDRTVVSGNTIYF. The CDR3 nucleotides are TGCGCCAGCAGCTTGGACCGGACCGTAGTCTCTGGAAACACCATATATTTT.

The genes are TRBV6-5 and TRBJ2-1, with 7 bases identical to TRBD1. The J segment lost 10 bases and the V segment lost 8 bases, leaving 8 bases of the junction unmatched. The CDR3 is made up of 12 amino acids. The germline V gene has CDR1 MNHEY and CDR2 SVGAGI. CDR3 region: CASGDRDREQFF. The CDR3 region has the DNA TGTGCCAGCGGTGACAGGGATAGGGAGCAGTTCTTC.

The sample holds a few counts of this clone. This specimen includes other DNA sequences encoding the same CDR3. The chain combines TRBV6-5 with TRBJ2-5, with 9 bases lining up with TRBD2. Germline loops: CDR1 MNHEY, CDR2 SVGAGI. There are 16 residues in the CDR3. V gave up 0 bases and J gave up 4 bases; unmatched junction bases: 6. CDR3 amino acids: CASSYSTSGRRETQYF. In DNA, the CDR3 is TGTGCCAGCAGTTACTCGACCAGCGGGAGGCGAGAGACCCAGTACTTC.

CDR3 residues: CASRVGYAADIQYF. The CDR3 nucleotides are TGTGCCAGCAGAGTGGGATACGCAGCGGACATTCAGTACTTC. This chain links TRBV5-4 with TRBJ2-4, with D maybe TRBD2 (5 bases). Deletions cut 5 bases from V and 8 bases from J, with 17 bases between. The length of the CDR3 is 14 residues. CDR1 is SGHNT and CDR2 is YYREEE in the germline V gene (reference sequence).

This chain connects TRBV6-5 to TRBJ2-7; no definite D call. Trimming cost V 8 bases and J 2 bases, with 13 bases left between them. CDR1 is MNHEY and CDR2 is SVGAGI in the germline V gene. This CDR3 region has 13 residues. The CDR3 nucleotides are TGTGCCAGCGGAGCCCAGTCCCCCTACGAGCAGTACTTC. Encoded protein: CASGAQSPYEQYF.

The chain couples TRBV5-1 to TRBJ2-7, with a weak D call TRBD1 (7 bases). V was shortened by 7 bases and J by 6 bases, with 26 bases between the two germline ends. The CDR3 loop spans 16 amino acids. Germline CDR1 SGHRS, CDR2 YFSETQ. The CDR3 DNA sequence: TGCGCCAGCGGCCCCGGGGACAGCGGGTCTTGGGGCGAGCAGTACTTC. It specifies CASGPGDSGSWGEQYF.

This clone was seen a handful of times. The gene calls are TRBV19 and TRBJ1-5, with D possibly being TRBD1 (5 bases). The germline V gene encodes CDR1 LNHDA and CDR2 SQIVND (reference sequence). Trimming removed 7 bases at V and 1 base at J, with 8 bases between. This CDR3 spans 13 amino acids. CDR3 nucleotides: TGTGCCAGTACAGGGAGGAGCAATCAGCCCCAGCATTTT. It is translated as CASTGRSNQPQHF.